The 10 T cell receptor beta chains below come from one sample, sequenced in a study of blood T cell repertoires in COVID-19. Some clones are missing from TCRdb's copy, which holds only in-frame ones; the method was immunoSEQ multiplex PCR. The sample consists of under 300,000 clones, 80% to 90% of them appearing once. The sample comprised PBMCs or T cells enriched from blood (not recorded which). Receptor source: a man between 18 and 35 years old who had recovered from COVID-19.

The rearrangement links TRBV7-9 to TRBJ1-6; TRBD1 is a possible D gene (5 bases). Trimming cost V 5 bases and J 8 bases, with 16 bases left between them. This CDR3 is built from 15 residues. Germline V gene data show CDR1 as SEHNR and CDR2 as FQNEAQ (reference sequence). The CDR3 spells CASSPVGGSDSPLHF. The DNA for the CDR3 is TGTGCCAGCAGCCCAGTGGGGGGGAGCGATTCACCCCTCCACTTT.

As DNA, the CDR3 is TGTGCCAGCAGTTTATTGCGGGGACTAGCGGCCTCCTACAATGAGCAGTTCTTC. As protein: CASSLLRGLAASYNEQFF. This chain links TRBV27 with TRBJ2-1; 11 positions agree with TRBD2. Germline V gene sequence: CDR1 MNHEY, CDR2 SMNVEV (reference sequence). Unmatched junction bases numbered 5, after V lost 1 base and J lost 0 bases. The CDR3 runs 18 residues.

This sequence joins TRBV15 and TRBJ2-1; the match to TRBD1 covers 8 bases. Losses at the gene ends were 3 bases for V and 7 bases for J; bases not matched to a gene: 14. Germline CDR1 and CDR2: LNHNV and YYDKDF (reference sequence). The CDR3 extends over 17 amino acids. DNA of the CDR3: TGTGCCACCAGCAGTGCGCGCAGGGGGCGCGAGTTGAATGAGCAGTTCTTC. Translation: CATSSARRGRELNEQFF.

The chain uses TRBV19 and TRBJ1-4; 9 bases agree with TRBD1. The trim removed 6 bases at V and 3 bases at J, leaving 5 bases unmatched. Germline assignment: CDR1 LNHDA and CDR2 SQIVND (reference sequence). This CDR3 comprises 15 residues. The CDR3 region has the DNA TGTGCCAGTAGGGGACAGGGTTTACCTAATGAAAAACTGTTTTTT. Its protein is CASRGQGLPNEKLFF.

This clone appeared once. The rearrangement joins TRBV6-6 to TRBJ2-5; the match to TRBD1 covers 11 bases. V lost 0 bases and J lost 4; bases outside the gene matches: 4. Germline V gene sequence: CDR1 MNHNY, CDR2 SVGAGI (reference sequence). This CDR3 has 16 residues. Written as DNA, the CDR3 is TGTGCCAGCAGTTACTCAACGGACAGGGGGCCAGAGACCCAGTACTTC. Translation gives CASSYSTDRGPETQYF.

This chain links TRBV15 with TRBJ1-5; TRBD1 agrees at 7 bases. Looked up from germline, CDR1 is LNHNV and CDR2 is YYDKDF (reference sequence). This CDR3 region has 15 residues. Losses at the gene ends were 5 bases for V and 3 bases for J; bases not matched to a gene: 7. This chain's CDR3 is CATSGGQAFNQPQHF. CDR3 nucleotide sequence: TGTGCCACCAGCGGTGGACAGGCCTTCAATCAGCCCCAGCATTTT.

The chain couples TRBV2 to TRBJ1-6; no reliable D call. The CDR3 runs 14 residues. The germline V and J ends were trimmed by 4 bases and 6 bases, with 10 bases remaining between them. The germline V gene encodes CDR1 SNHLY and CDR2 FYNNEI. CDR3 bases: TGTGCCAGCAGTGTACTAGAAGTTAATTCACCCCTCCACTTT. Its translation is CASSVLEVNSPLHF.

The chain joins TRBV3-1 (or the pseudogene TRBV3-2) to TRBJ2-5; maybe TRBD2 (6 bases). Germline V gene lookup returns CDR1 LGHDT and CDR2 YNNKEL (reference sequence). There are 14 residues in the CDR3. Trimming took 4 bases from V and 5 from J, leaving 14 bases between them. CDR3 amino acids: CASSPPGLRETQYF. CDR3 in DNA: TGTGCCAGCAGCCCACCGGGACTTAGGGAGACCCAGTACTTC.

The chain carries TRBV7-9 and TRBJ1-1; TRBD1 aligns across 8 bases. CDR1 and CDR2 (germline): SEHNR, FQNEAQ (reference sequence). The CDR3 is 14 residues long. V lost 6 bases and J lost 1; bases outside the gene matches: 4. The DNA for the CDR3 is TGTGCCAGCAGGTCCGGGACAGGGAACACTGAAGCTTTCTTT. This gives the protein CASRSGTGNTEAFF.

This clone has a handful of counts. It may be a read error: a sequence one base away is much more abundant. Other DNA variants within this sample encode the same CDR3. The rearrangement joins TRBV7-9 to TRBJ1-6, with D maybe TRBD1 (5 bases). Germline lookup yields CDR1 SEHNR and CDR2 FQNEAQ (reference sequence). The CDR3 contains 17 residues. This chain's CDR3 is CPSSTHDRGGVNSPLHF. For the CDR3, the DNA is TGTCCCAGCAGCACGCACGACCGGGGGGGAGTAAATTCACCCCTCCACTTT. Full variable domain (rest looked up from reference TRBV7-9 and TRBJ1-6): DTGVSQNPRHKITKRGQNVTFRCDPISEHNRLYWYRQTLGQGPEFLTYFQNEAQLEKSRLLSDRFSAERPKGSFSTLEIQRTEQGDSAMYLCPSSTHDRGGVNSPLHFGNGTRLTVT.